This T cell receptor beta chain was retrieved from a study of blood T cells in healthy people across ages. The CDR3 loop spans 14 amino acids. The germline CDR1 and CDR2 sequences are SEHNR and FQNEAQ (reference sequence). The V and J ends lost 1 base and 8 bases respectively, with 14 bases between them. It was with a sample-barcoded 5' primer and a J-beta primer mix that a second PCR of about 6 to 11 cycles was run. One entry per CDR3 protein, called by TCRdb with MiXCR from the 5' RACE reads. Of about 1.8 million distinct CDR3 sequences in the sample, 49% were seen once. Of note for this clonotype: The antigen remains undetermined.

Study-level results: A greater number of naive CD4+ cells and higher diversity distinguished long-lived donors from aged donors.

Material for sequencing was blood. The chain recombines TRBV7-9 with TRBJ1-2; D gene unclear. The TCR was taken from a woman aged 40 to 50 in good health. CDR3 DNA: TGTGCCAGCAGCTTAGACGGACGGGAGGGAGGCTACACCTTC. Translation: CASSLDGREGGYTF.